The present entry profiles one T cell receptor beta chain with its context. The sample holds one count of this clonotype. There is no known antigen for this receptor. The junction does not match germline at one end; this may be a read error. The source of the sample is a study of read filtering for tumor transcriptome and immune sequencing (dated by TCRdb to the early 2020s). Regarding the study in general: The cohort was composed of approximately 16 male and over 13 female patients, with a mean age of approximately 66 years and an age range of roughly 40 to 90. Under revised international staging, about eight patients fell into R-ISS I, approximately 15 into R-ISS II and 7 into R-ISS III. After DNase treatment, whole-transcriptome libraries were prepared using the TruSeq RNA Access Library Prep Kit. Per sample, about 4.05 to 11 million TCR-region mapped reads were obtained with IR-seq, compared with only roughly 80 to 1273 with RNA-seq. TCR repertoires obtained by targeted immune repertoire sequencing and by bulk whole-transcriptome sequencing performed on the same bone marrow samples were compared. One main goal was a read-filtering strategy for immune repertoire data, in particular deciding whether clonotypes backed by only one read should be removed. Beyond this particular receptor, the publication reports: The sorted CD138-negative fraction was a mixed bone marrow immune population, not purified T cells. Compared with RNA-seq, IR-seq captured clonotypes at much higher depth and more reliably, and a smaller IR-seq throughput was enough to identify most shared clonotypes. In IR-seq, single-read clonotypes were approximately 80% of clonotypes but about 3.5% of total reads; in RNA-seq they were roughly three quarters of clonotypes and approximately 40% of reads. The correlation between IR-seq and RNA-seq shared clonotype proportions rose when single-read clonotypes were removed.

Every patient had bone marrow sampled at the time of active disease. Bone marrow mononuclear cells were isolated by Ficoll-Hypaque density gradient centrifugation. CD138-negative cells were obtained by negative selection after labeling with CD138 magnetic microbeads on a MACS separator, removing myeloma plasma cells. Flow cytometry on an Attune NxT with CD138 antibodies was used to check the purity of the isolated cells. TRIzol reagent was used to extract total RNA, which was then quantified with a NanoDrop spectrophotometer. For each patient, paired RNA-seq and IR-seq were run on the CD138-negative bone marrow sample from that patient. TCR libraries were built from 400 ng RNA with the Immunoverse kit, using molecular barcoded adaptors covering alpha/delta and beta/gamma chains. TCR library preparation used the same RNA that went into transcriptome sequencing. TCR libraries were sequenced on an Illumina HiSeq 4000 with 2 x 150 cycles. The authors processed their data as follows. With MiXCR, TCR reads were aligned to human V, D, J and C references and assembled into CDR3 clonotypes, with quality filtering and error correction included. The tcR package in R was used to analyze clonotype counts and gene usage diversity. For inspection of raw mapping reads, RNA-seq reads were mapped by STAR aligner version 2.5.3a onto GRCh37 of the human genome. IR-seq fastq files were randomly downsampled with Seqtk 1.3 to test the effect of sequencing depth on detected clonotypes. TCRdb's own reprocessing of the public reads used fastp at Q25 and MiXCR and kept productive beta chains. Rows with one shared CDR3 protein collapse into an entry with the most common genes and DNA. In this record, the V and J calls reflect TCRdb's handling and not the investigators' own analysis. For this sample the table gives tens of thousands of distinct CDR3 sequences, of which roughly an eighth were detected only once. Of the sample, just under 45% is held by the ten largest clones.

Looking up the germline V gene yields CDR1 SGHNT and CDR2 YENEEA. The CDR3 sequence holds 15 residues, the cysteine and phenylalanine included. Only the CDR3 part of the read is kept: 45 bases, read in frame from the first base. Material: a population of CD138-negative cells sorted from bone marrow. Reading the label with the study, this specimen's cell subset or site is: bone marrow mononuclear cells depleted of CD138+ plasma/myeloma cells by negative magnetic selection. The clonotype originates from a donor over 35 with multiple myeloma. The sequence links TRBV11-3 to TRBJ2-2; the D gene could be TRBD1 or TRBD2, each one agreeing over 5 bases. The CDR3 has the sequence CANSLRQADTGELSF. The sequenced DNA is TGTGCCAACAGCTTAAGGCAGGCGGACACCGGGGAGCTGTCTTTT.